Shown below are 32 T cell receptor beta chains from a single sample sequenced in a study of siplizumab effects on memory and regulatory T cells. TCRdb's copy holds only in-frame clones and misses some; the assay was immunoSEQ multiplex PCR. This table has 95,000 to 130,000 clones, approximately 94% appearing once. Material for sequencing was non-Treg CD4+ T cells sorted from blood. The source of these receptors is a human donor in good health.

J is TRBJ1-4 and V is TRBV2, with D perhaps TRBD1 (5 bases). Germline V CDR1 and CDR2: SNHLY, FYNNEI. The ends were cut back, 6 bases at V and 8 bases at J, with 10 bases in the middle. The CDR3 loop spans 12 amino acids. CDR3 region: CASRGGYEKLFF. Written as DNA, the CDR3 is TGTGCCAGCAGGGGGGGATACGAAAAACTGTTTTTT.

The rearrangement uses TRBV11-3 and TRBJ2-3; a weak D match, TRBD1 (6 bases). The CDR3 runs to 16 residues. The germline V gene encodes CDR1 SGHNT and CDR2 YENEEA. Trimming left V 5 bases short and J 2 bases short, with 17 bases between. CDR3 in DNA: TGTGCCAGCAGCCAGGGGAGCAACAGGGTCACAGATACGCAGTATTTT. This codes for CASSQGSNRVTDTQYF.

The gene calls are TRBV5-4 and TRBJ1-1; 8 bases are shared with TRBD1. Germline V CDR1 and CDR2: SGHNT, YYREEE (reference sequence). V lost 3 bases and J lost 6; bases outside the gene matches: 10. The CDR3 is 15 amino acids. The CDR3 loop reads CASSSTLDRASEAFF. The CDR3 region has the DNA TGTGCCAGCAGCTCAACGTTGGACAGGGCATCTGAAGCTTTCTTT.

The V and J genes are TRBV9 and TRBJ2-7, with 9 bases lining up with TRBD2. CDR1 SGDLS and CDR2 YYNGEE come from the germline V gene. Trimming at V came to 2 bases and at J to 1 base, leaving 7 bases not matched to a gene. There are 16 residues in the CDR3. In DNA, the CDR3 is TGTGCCAGCAGCGTTGCCGGGCGGGGGGGTTCCTACGAGCAGTACTTC. It is translated as CASSVAGRGGSYEQYF.

V gene TRBV5-1 combines with J gene TRBJ1-2, with D hard to call. Per the germline V gene, CDR1 is SGHRS and CDR2 is YFSETQ. Trimming cost V 4 bases and J 6 bases, with 7 bases left between them. The CDR3 totals 11 residues. CDR3 nucleotides: TGCGCCAGCAGCCGCGAAGATGGCTACACCTTC. Amino acids: CASSREDGYTF.

This clone was picked up one time. V usage is TRBV19 and J usage is TRBJ2-7, with 12 bases identical to TRBD1. From germline, CDR1 is LNHDA and CDR2 SQIVND (reference sequence). The V segment lost 3 bases and the J segment 5 bases; nucleotides outside the gene matches: 14. This CDR3 contains 18 residues. The CDR3 here is CASSILKGGDRGLDEQYF. CDR3 sequence (DNA): TGTGCCAGTAGTATCTTAAAGGGAGGGGACAGGGGGCTTGACGAGCAGTACTTC.

The chain carries TRBV5-1 and TRBJ1-3; D uncertain. With 0 bases removed from V and 4 bases from J, the gap between germline ends came to 14 bases. CDR3 size: 16 residues. The V gene's germline CDR1 is SGHRS and CDR2 YFSETQ. In DNA, the CDR3 is TGCGCCAGCAGCTTGGAGGTGGGATTAGAGGGAAACACCATATATTTT. Protein sequence: CASSLEVGLEGNTIYF.

This rearrangement joins TRBV5-1 to TRBJ2-1, with D perhaps matching TRBD1 (6 bases). CDR1 and CDR2 from the germline V gene are SGHRS and YFSETQ. The V gene lost 4 bases and the J gene lost 4 bases, with 12 bases spanning the gap. This CDR3 contains 14 residues. The CDR3 here is CASSVQTGYNEQFF. The CDR3 DNA sequence: TGCGCCAGCAGCGTGCAGACAGGTTACAATGAGCAGTTCTTC.

This chain uses TRBV7-2 with TRBJ1-1; 11 positions agree with TRBD1. J gave up 4 bases and V 5 bases, and 6 bases lay outside the gene matches. Germline CDR1 and CDR2: SGHTA and FQGNSA. This CDR3 is built from 15 residues. For the CDR3, the DNA is TGTGCCAGCAGCCTCTCCGGGACAGGGGGCACTGAAGCTTTCTTT. Amino acids: CASSLSGTGGTEAFF.

The chain employs TRBV10-3 and TRBJ2-1, with TRBD2 identical over 8 bases. V shed 6 bases, J shed 9 bases, and the junction held 10 bases outside the gene matches. The CDR3 covers 14 residues. Looked up from germline, CDR1 is ENHRY and CDR2 is SYGVKD. CDR3 bases: TGTGCCATCAGACCGGGACTAGAGGCGGGTGAGCAGTTCTTC. As protein: CAIRPGLEAGEQFF.

The chain carries TRBV6-5 and TRBJ1-2, with 9 bases that match TRBD1. Unmatched junction bases numbered 5, after V lost 2 bases and J lost 4 bases. The germline V gene encodes CDR1 MNHEY and CDR2 SVGAGI. CDR3 size: 15 residues. This CDR3 reads CASSYATGGGYGYTF. CDR3 nucleotides: TGTGCCAGCAGTTACGCTACAGGGGGCGGCTATGGCTACACCTTC.

In DNA form, the CDR3 reads TGTGCCAGTAGACCGCCGGGACTGAACCAAGAGACCCAGTACTTC. Translation gives CASRPPGLNQETQYF. The chain recombines TRBV19 with TRBJ2-5, with a weak D call TRBD2 (6 bases). Germline V CDR1 and CDR2: LNHDA, SQIVND (reference sequence). V gave up 6 bases and J gave up 0 bases, with 14 bases separating them. The CDR3 has 15 amino acids.

The chain uses TRBV7-3 and TRBJ2-7, with a weak D call TRBD2 (6 bases). CDR3 length: 13 residues. V was shortened by 5 bases and J by 3 bases, with 11 bases between the two germline ends. Germline V gene sequence: CDR1 SGHTA, CDR2 FQGTGA. The CDR3, as DNA: TGTGCCAGCAGCCCCACGACTAGCTACGAGCAGTACTTC. Translated: CASSPTTSYEQYF.

This sequence joins TRBV27 and TRBJ2-5, with a tentative D call TRBD1 (6 bases). Between the trimmed V and J ends, which lost 2 bases and 1 base, there was a span of 8 bases. Per the germline V gene, CDR1 is MNHEY and CDR2 is SMNVEV (reference sequence). This CDR3 spans 14 amino acids. The CDR3 coding sequence is TGTGCCAGCAGTTTAGGGGGCCCCCAAGAGACCCAGTACTTC. Its translation: CASSLGGPQETQYF.

V and J are TRBV5-4 and TRBJ1-2, with 7 bases matching TRBD1. Germline values: CDR1 SGHNT, CDR2 YYREEE (reference sequence). The J segment lost 3 bases and the V segment lost 4 bases, leaving 3 bases of the junction unmatched. The CDR3 sequence is 13 residues long. CDR3 sequence: CASSGGTDYGYTF. The CDR3 DNA sequence: TGTGCCAGCAGCGGGGGGACAGACTATGGCTACACCTTC.

The chain recombines TRBV4-2 with TRBJ2-6; no definite D call. Trimming removed 5 bases from V and 6 bases from J, with 17 bases in between. The CDR3 covers 16 residues. Germline assignment: CDR1 LGHNA and CDR2 YNFKEQ. The CDR3 spells CASSFQSWAEANVLTF. The DNA of the CDR3 is TGTGCCAGCAGCTTCCAATCTTGGGCGGAGGCCAACGTCCTGACTTTC.

This chain links TRBV6-1 with TRBJ2-1; D remains ambiguous. Trimming stripped 7 bases from V and 3 bases from J, with 13 bases between. Germline V gene data show CDR1 as MNHNS and CDR2 as SASEGT. The CDR3 sequence is 14 residues long. CDR3 region: CASIPSTDYNEQFF. The CDR3 DNA sequence: TGTGCCAGCATCCCCTCGACGGACTACAATGAGCAGTTCTTC.

The chain carries TRBV25-1 and TRBJ2-3; a weak D match, TRBD2 (6 bases). The CDR3 has 14 amino acids. Germline V gene lookup returns CDR1 MGHDK and CDR2 SYGVNS. The germline V and J ends were trimmed by 5 bases and 4 bases, with 13 bases remaining between them. Here the CDR3 DNA reads TGTGCCAGCAGTATCGGCGGGGTGGCAGATACGCAGTATTTT. It is translated as CASSIGGVADTQYF. Supplemented by reference TRBV25-1 and TRBJ2-3, the full variable domain reads EADIYQTPRYLVIGTGKKITLECSQTMGHDKMYWYQQDPGMELHLIHYSYGVNSTEKGDLSSESTVSRIRTEHFPLTLESARPSHTSQYLCASSIGGVADTQYFGPGTRLTVL.

The chain has TRBV5-1 and TRBJ2-2; no firm D call. Germline V gene lookup returns CDR1 SGHRS and CDR2 YFSETQ. The length of the CDR3 is 15 residues. The ends were cut back, 3 bases at V and 0 bases at J, with 9 bases in the middle. CDR3 in DNA: TGCGCCAGCAGCTCAAGGACGGCGAACACCGGGGAGCTGTTTTTT. Residues: CASSSRTANTGELFF.

This chain uses TRBV5-5 with TRBJ2-7, with no clear D. Germline CDR1 SGHKS, CDR2 YYEKEE (reference sequence). CDR3 length: 13 amino acids. Trimming cost V 4 bases and J 3 bases, with 11 bases left between them. In nucleotides, the CDR3 is TGTGCCAGCAGCCAGACCCAATACTACGAGCAGTACTTC. Translated: CASSQTQYYEQYF.

The chain is built from TRBV27 and TRBJ1-3; possibly TRBD1 for D (5 bases). CDR3 length: 17 amino acids. The V and J ends lost 6 bases and 0 bases respectively, with 18 bases between them. Per germline, CDR1 MNHEY and CDR2 SMNVEV (reference sequence). CDR3 DNA: TGTGCCAGCAGCCGAACCCCCGCGACAGCCTCTGGAAACACCATATATTTT. Encoded protein: CASSRTPATASGNTIYF.

V gene TRBV27 combines with J gene TRBJ2-1, with TRBD2 matching 9 bases. The CDR3 length is 14 residues. CDR1 is MNHEY and CDR2 is SMNVEV in the germline V gene (reference sequence). V lost 5 bases to trimming and J lost 4 bases; unmatched junction nucleotides: 3. In DNA form, the CDR3 reads TGTGCCAGCAGTCTTAGCGGGAGATACAATGAGCAGTTCTTC. Translation: CASSLSGRYNEQFF.

This chain links TRBV5-1 with TRBJ2-7; no firm D call. The V end was cut by 4 bases, the J end by 7 bases, with 18 bases between. This CDR3 has 14 amino acids. Germline CDR1 and CDR2: SGHRS and YFSETQ. The CDR3 coding sequence is TGCGCCAGCAGCCCCCTTAGTAGATTGGGTGAGCAGTACTTC. Encoded protein: CASSPLSRLGEQYF.

This chain uses TRBV7-3 with TRBJ1-5, with unresolved D. The germline gives CDR1 SGHTA, CDR2 FQGTGA. The CDR3 runs 13 residues. The ends were cut back, 2 bases at V and 0 bases at J, with 2 bases in the middle. CDR3 residues: CASSLDSNQPQHF. CDR3 DNA: TGTGCCAGCAGCTTAGATAGCAATCAGCCCCAGCATTTT.

The count of this clone is one. In nucleotides, the CDR3 is TGTGCCATCAGTGAAGGCACAGATACGCAGTATTTT. Amino acids: CAISEGTDTQYF. This rearrangement joins TRBV10-3 to TRBJ2-3, with D unresolved. Trimming took off 3 bases at V and 1 base at J, with 2 bases between the two ends. This CDR3 spans 12 amino acids. CDR1 and CDR2 from the germline V gene are ENHRY and SYGVKD.

This clone was counted once. The genes are TRBV7-9 and TRBJ2-2, with D possibly being TRBD1 (7 bases). The V gene's germline CDR1 is SEHNR and CDR2 FQNEAQ (reference sequence). V gave up 2 bases and J gave up 5 bases, with 18 bases separating them. The CDR3 is 17 amino acids. The CDR3 sequence is CASSLSRQGGGTGELFF. As DNA, the CDR3 is TGTGCCAGCAGCTTATCTCGACAGGGAGGAGGAACCGGGGAGCTGTTTTTT.

This clone was found once. The J gene is TRBJ2-2, the V gene TRBV18; TRBD2 matches 12 bases. Unmatched junction bases numbered 2, after V lost 3 bases and J lost 0 bases. The CDR3 loop spans 17 amino acids. Germline V gene lookup returns CDR1 KGHSH and CDR2 LQKENI. The CDR3 DNA sequence: TGTGCCAGCTCACCGCCTAGCGGGGGGGCGAACACCGGGGAGCTGTTTTTT. It specifies CASSPPSGGANTGELFF.

This clone was seen once. The V gene is TRBV19, the J gene TRBJ2-1; tentatively, D is TRBD2 (5 bases). Trimming cost V 0 bases and J 9 bases, with 21 bases left between them. This CDR3 has 17 residues. Germline CDR1 LNHDA, CDR2 SQIVND (reference sequence). Here the CDR3 reads CASSIDASSLFSGEQFF. The CDR3 nucleotides read TGTGCCAGTAGTATAGACGCTAGCTCCCTATTTTCGGGTGAGCAGTTCTTC.

The table lists this clone with a count of one. As DNA, the CDR3 is TGTGCCATCAGTGCAGGGACGGATCAAGAGACCCAGTACTTC. Translating gives CAISAGTDQETQYF. The chain carries TRBV10-3 and TRBJ2-5; the D call may be TRBD1 or TRBD2 (5 bases each). The CDR3 contains 14 residues. The V end lost 4 bases, the J end lost 2 bases, and 11 bases lay between the germline ends. Germline CDR1 reads ENHRY; CDR2 reads SYGVKD.

This clone was counted once. The chain carries TRBV27 and TRBJ1-1; D is possibly TRBD1 (6 bases). This CDR3 is built from 15 residues. The V and J ends lost 0 bases and 1 base respectively, with 9 bases between them. Germline values: CDR1 MNHEY, CDR2 SMNVEV (reference sequence). This CDR3 reads CASSLSGQWNTEAFF. The CDR3 DNA sequence: TGTGCCAGCAGTTTATCAGGACAGTGGAACACTGAAGCTTTCTTT.

The chain uses TRBV6-5 and TRBJ1-4; no clear D gene. CDR1 and CDR2 (germline): MNHEY, SVGAGI. CDR3 length equals 14 residues. Trimming stripped 5 bases from V and 0 bases from J, with 7 bases between. CDR3 nucleotides: TGTGCCAGCAGTGATGCCACAACTAATGAAAAACTGTTTTTT. It yields the protein CASSDATTNEKLFF.

V and J are TRBV12-5 and TRBJ2-2; a weak D match, TRBD1 (5 bases). This CDR3 has 13 amino acids. V lost 7 bases and J lost 5, with 11 bases in between. The germline V gene encodes CDR1 LGHNT and CDR2 FRNRAP. The CDR3 DNA is TGTGCTAGTGCTGGTCAGGGAACCGGGGAGCTGTTTTTT. It specifies CASAGQGTGELFF.